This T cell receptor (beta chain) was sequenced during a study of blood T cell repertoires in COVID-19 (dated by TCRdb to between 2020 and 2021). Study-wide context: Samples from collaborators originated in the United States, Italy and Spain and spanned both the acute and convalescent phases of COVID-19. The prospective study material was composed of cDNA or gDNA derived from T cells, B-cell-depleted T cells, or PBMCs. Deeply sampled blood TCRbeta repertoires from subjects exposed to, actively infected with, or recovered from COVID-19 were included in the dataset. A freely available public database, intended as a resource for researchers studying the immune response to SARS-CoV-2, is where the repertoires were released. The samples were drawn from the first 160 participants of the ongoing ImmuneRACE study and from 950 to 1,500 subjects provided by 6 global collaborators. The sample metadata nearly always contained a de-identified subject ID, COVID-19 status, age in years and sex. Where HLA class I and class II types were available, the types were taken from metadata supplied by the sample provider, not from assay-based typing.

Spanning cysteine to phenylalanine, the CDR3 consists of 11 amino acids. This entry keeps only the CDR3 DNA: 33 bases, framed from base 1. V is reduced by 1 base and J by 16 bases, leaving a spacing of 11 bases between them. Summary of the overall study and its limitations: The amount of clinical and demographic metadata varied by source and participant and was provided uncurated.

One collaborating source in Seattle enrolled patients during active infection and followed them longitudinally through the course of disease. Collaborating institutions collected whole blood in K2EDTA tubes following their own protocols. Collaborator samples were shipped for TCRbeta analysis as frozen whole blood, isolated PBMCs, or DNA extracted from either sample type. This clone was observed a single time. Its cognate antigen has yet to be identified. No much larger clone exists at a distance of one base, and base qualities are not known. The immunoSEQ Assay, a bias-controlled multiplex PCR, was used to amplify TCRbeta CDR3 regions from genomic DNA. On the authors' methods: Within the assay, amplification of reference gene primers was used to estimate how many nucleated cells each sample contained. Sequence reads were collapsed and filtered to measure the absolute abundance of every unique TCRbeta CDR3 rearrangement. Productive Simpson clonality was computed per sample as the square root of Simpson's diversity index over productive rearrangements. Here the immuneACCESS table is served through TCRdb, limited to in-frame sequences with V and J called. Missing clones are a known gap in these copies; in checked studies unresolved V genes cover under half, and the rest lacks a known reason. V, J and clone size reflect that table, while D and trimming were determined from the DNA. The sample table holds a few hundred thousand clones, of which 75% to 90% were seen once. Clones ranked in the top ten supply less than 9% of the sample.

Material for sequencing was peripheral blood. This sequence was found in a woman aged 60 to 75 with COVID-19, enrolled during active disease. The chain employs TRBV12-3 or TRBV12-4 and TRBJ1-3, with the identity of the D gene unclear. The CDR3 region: CASSLGTGNYF. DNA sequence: TGTGCCAGCAGTTTAGGGACGGGGAATTATTTT.